This T cell receptor beta chain came from a study of cytomegalovirus exposure and HLA in healthy donors. Study background: In an earlier analysis, approximately 120 million unique TCR beta sequences were found from some 200 million T cells. Whole-study results and caveats: Researchers counted roughly 150 TCR beta chains as cytomegalovirus-associated.

Turning to this clone: Its antigen remains unknown.

13 Jbeta primers and 60 Vbeta primers were used for the PCR. Original data processing: In a later analysis, about 9.9 million of 65 million to 80 million unique beta chains occurred in at least two donors. Sequencing used immunoSEQ multiplex PCR; TCRdb keeps in-frame clones, though not all of them. V and J calls and clone size are those listed in that table; D and trimming were worked out from the DNA. The sample gives 130,000 or so clones, over 75% of which show up once; more than 0.95% is in the top ten. It was healthy bone marrow donors who served as donors. The sequence was obtained from a man in his fifties or sixties in good health and CMV-seronegative. Material for sequencing was PBMCs.

The CDR3 DNA sequence: TGTGCCAGCAGTGGCGCCAAAGTACTTGCAGATACGCAGTATTTT. It translates to CASSGAKVLADTQYF. The chain is built from TRBV2 and TRBJ2-3, with no clear D. This CDR3 region has 15 residues. Germline V gene lookup returns CDR1 SNHLY and CDR2 FYNNEI. V was pared by 4 bases and J by 4 bases, with 15 bases between.